A selection of T cell receptor beta chains follows, all from one sample in a study of Graves' ophthalmopathy and Graves' hyperthyroidism. TCRdb re-derived calls from the multiplex PCR reads in MiXCR, one entry per CDR3 protein. The sample shows some 410,000 distinct CDR3 sequences, roughly 21% of them seen only once. Sequencing was carried out using peripheral blood. The receptors originated from a woman under 30 with stable Graves' hyperthyroidism. CDR3s include the opening cysteine and the closing phenylalanine or tryptophan. D genes are given only for firm matches. The size of a clone is reported for some rows only, either as once, few or many, or as a class for expanded clones.

CDR3 | DNA | size | V | D | J
CSAHTSGSYEQYF | TGCAGTGCACATACTAGCGGGAGCTACGAGCAGTACTTC | many | TRBV20-1 | TRBD2 | TRBJ2-7
CSAREGGRVQETQYF | TGCAGTGCCCGAGAAGGGGGACGGGTCCAAGAGACCCAGTACTTC | many | TRBV20-1 | . | TRBJ2-5
CSARARVGGNQPQHF | TGCAGTGCTAGGGCACGGGTGGGAGGCAATCAGCCCCAGCATTTT | many | TRBV20-1 | . | TRBJ1-5
CASSPGHRSIYGYTF | TGCGCCAGCAGCCCGGGGCACCGCTCAATCTATGGCTACACCTTC | many | TRBV5-1 | . | TRBJ1-2
CATSDPPTGLDGETQYF | TGTGCCACCAGTGATCCTCCGACAGGATTGGACGGGGAGACCCAGTACTTC | . | TRBV24-1 | . | TRBJ2-5
CASSSGLAGGEQYF | TGTGCCAGCAGCTCGGGACTAGCGGGAGGCGAGCAGTACTTC | many | TRBV6-5 | TRBD2 | TRBJ2-7
CASSAYSGGNQPQHF | TGTGCCAGCAGCGCATACAGTGGGGGGAATCAGCCCCAGCATTTT | . | TRBV7-2 | . | TRBJ1-5
CATSRDPGGSYNEQFF | TGTGCCACCAGCAGAGATCCGGGAGGTTCCTACAATGAGCAGTTCTTC | . | TRBV15 | TRBD2 | TRBJ2-1
CASSPVGLETDTQYF | TGTGCCAGCAGCCCCGTGGGGCTTGAAACAGATACGCAGTATTTT | many | TRBV6-4 | . | TRBJ2-3
CASSSTASAGNTIYF | TGTGCCAGCAGTTCGACAGCCAGCGCTGGAAACACCATATATTTT | many | TRBV6-5 | . | TRBJ1-3
CASSRTSGGNYEQYF | TGTGCCAGCAGTAGGACTAGCGGGGGAAACTACGAGCAGTACTTC | . | TRBV6-1 | TRBD2 | TRBJ2-7
CSAKLQGRSTEAFF | TGCAGTGCTAAATTACAGGGGAGATCGACTGAAGCTTTCTTT | many | TRBV20-1 | TRBD1 | TRBJ1-1
CASSPRQGSNEAFF | TGTGCCAGCAGCCCGAGACAGGGGTCAAATGAAGCTTTCTTT | . | TRBV7-3 | TRBD1 | TRBJ1-1
CASTKVSPSGGQPQHF | TGTGCCAGTACCAAAGTATCCCCTTCGGGTGGCCAGCCCCAGCATTTT | . | TRBV19 | . | TRBJ1-5
CASSQSSYEQYF | TGTGCCAGCAGCCAAAGCTCCTACGAGCAGTACTTC | many | TRBV4-2 | . | TRBJ2-7
CASSLAPNSEAFF | TGTGCCAGCAGCTTAGCCCCAAACAGTGAAGCTTTCTTT | . | TRBV7-2 | . | TRBJ1-1
CSARDSELGGYDQYF | TGCAGTGCTAGAGATTCAGAACTCGGTGGCTACGATCAGTACTTC | . | TRBV20-1 | . | TRBJ2-7
CAPRDVGWKETQYF | TGTGCCCCGCGGGACGTCGGATGGAAAGAGACCCAGTACTTC | many | TRBV7-2 | . | TRBJ2-5
CASSRGRTGAETQYF | TGTGCCAGCAGTCGGGGCCGGACAGGGGCAGAGACCCAGTACTTC | many | TRBV28 | TRBD1 | TRBJ2-5
CASSQDWREAGVSYEQYF | TGCGCCAGCAGCCAAGATTGGCGGGAGGCTGGGGTCTCCTACGAGCAGTACTTC | . | TRBV4-1 | TRBD2 | TRBJ2-7
CASSLERSPLHF | TGTGCCAGCAGCTTGGAAAGGTCACCCCTCCACTTT | many | TRBV5-5 | . | TRBJ1-6
CASSLRQPPKGRNTGELFF | TGTGCCAGCAGCCTTCGACAGCCCCCTAAGGGTCGGAACACCGGGGAGCTGTTTTTT | many | TRBV7-2 | . | TRBJ2-2
CASSSWTGELFF | TGTGCCAGCAGCTCCTGGACTGGGGAGCTGTTTTTT | many | TRBV11-3 | . | TRBJ2-2
CASSPTRDPNTEAFF | TGTGCCAGCTCACCAACACGGGACCCCAACACTGAAGCTTTCTTT | many | TRBV18 | . | TRBJ1-1
CASRRTDTEAFF | TGTGCCAGCAGAAGAACCGACACTGAAGCTTTCTTT | . | TRBV6-1 | . | TRBJ1-1
CSARATSRAHGYTF | TGCAGTGCTAGAGCGACCTCCCGGGCCCATGGCTACACCTTC | many | TRBV20-1 | . | TRBJ1-2
CASSGQSSNQPQHF | TGTGCCAGCAGCGGACAGTCCAGCAATCAGCCCCAGCATTTT | . | TRBV6-2/TRBV6-3 | . | TRBJ1-5
CASSEQGQKNTEAFF | TGTGCCAGCAGTGAACAGGGACAGAAGAACACTGAAGCTTTCTTT | many | TRBV2 | TRBD1 | TRBJ1-1
CASSEDRNGYTF | TGCGCCAGTTCGGAGGATCGTAATGGCTACACCTTC | many | TRBV4-3 | . | TRBJ1-2
CASSYRGAYEQYF | TGTGCCAGCAGTTACAGGGGGGCCTACGAGCAGTACTTC | . | TRBV6-5 | . | TRBJ2-7
CASITSARNTEAFF | TGTGCCAGCATAACGTCGGCGCGAAACACTGAAGCTTTCTTT | many | TRBV2 | . | TRBJ1-1
CAWGSSGRTYEQYF | TGTGCCTGGGGCTCGTCAGGACGAACCTACGAGCAGTACTTC | . | TRBV30 | . | TRBJ2-7
CASRNSPGQTQYF | TGTGCCAGCAGAAACTCTCCGGGACAGACCCAGTACTTC | many | TRBV7-2 | . | TRBJ2-5
CASSPVFSGANVLTF | TGTGCCAGCAGCCCAGTCTTCTCTGGGGCCAACGTCCTGACTTTC | . | TRBV6-1 | . | TRBJ2-6